This section outlines one T cell receptor beta chain sequence together with its context. Its matching antigen is unknown. These data come from a study of Ad26.COV2.S vaccination and SARS-CoV-2 variants. The treatment denotes: 15 to 20 received Ad26.COV2.S at low or high dose, single or two shots; roughly 5 received placebo; per-sample allocation not given. Samples were taken on day 63 after the first vaccine or placebo injection. Clones were read by immunoSEQ multiplex PCR, and TCRdb kept only the in-frame ones, dropping some. Of approximately 300,000 clones listed, around four fifths were seen once; the top ten hold 2.1%. Study findings and constraints: With respect to non-spike TCR breadth, vaccine and placebo recipients were similar. The placebo group had lower spike-specific TCR breadth than the vaccine recipients did. Total T cell responses may have been underestimated by the TCR breadth and depth analyses.

This TCR derives from a person between 18 and 60 years old who received the Ad26.COV2.S COVID-19 vaccine or a placebo. The sample was peripheral blood, taken in a trial of Ad26.COV2.S vaccine versus placebo.

The CDR3: CAWSVRGRAGGYTF. The CDR3, as DNA: TGTGCCTGGAGTGTACGAGGGAGGGCCGGCGGCTACACCTTC. The chain is built from TRBV30 and TRBJ1-2; D gene uncertain. Germline CDR1 and CDR2: GTSNPN and SVGIG (reference sequence). The CDR3 is made up of 14 amino acids. Trimming left V 0 bases short and J 8 bases short, with 16 bases between.